This TCR beta chain was recovered during a study of T cells in Graves' hyperthyroidism and ophthalmopathy. Points from the study as a whole: Most expanded thyroid clonotypes above 0.001 also appeared in blood.

The V and J ends lost 6 bases and 4 bases respectively, with 14 bases between them. From germline, CDR1 is SGHRS and CDR2 YFSETQ. The length of the CDR3 is 13 residues. Exclusion followed for patients with uncontrolled infection, other autoimmune disease, pregnancy or lactation. When hyperthyroidism was first diagnosed, the blood sample was taken, preceding any ophthalmopathy symptoms. Fresh peripheral blood, approximately 10 ml, was the source of the PBMCs. As to this clonotype: Its specificity is not known.

What was amplified from RNA transcripts were TCR beta CDR3 regions. First-round RT-PCR targeting the TCR CDR3 was performed with the HTBI primer set. TCRdb called the multiplex PCR reads again in MiXCR, with one record for every CDR3 protein. The repertoire includes around 250,000 distinct CDR3 sequences, more than 14% of them detected once, and roughly 14% sits in the top ten. The source of this sequence is a woman in her thirties or forties with Graves' hyperthyroidism that later progressed to Graves' ophthalmopathy. V gene TRBV5-1 combines with J gene TRBJ2-7; D perhaps matches TRBD1 (6 bases). The sample consisted of blood. In DNA, the CDR3 is TGCGCCAGCATGGGGGACACCTTATACGAGCAGTACTTC. As protein: CASMGDTLYEQYF. The whole variable domain, remainder taken from reference TRBV5-1 and TRBJ2-7, is KAGVTQTPRYLIKTRGQQVTLSCSPISGHRSVSWYQQTPGQGLQFLFEYFSETQRNKGNFPGRFSGRQFSNSRSEMNVSTLELGDSALYLCASMGDTLYEQYFGPGTRLTVT.